The clone carrying this T cell receptor beta chain came up many times. These data come from a study of Graves' ophthalmopathy and Graves' hyperthyroidism. CDR1 and CDR2 from the germline V gene are SGHAT and FQNNGV. Trimming took off 0 bases at V and 2 bases at J, with 11 bases between the two ends. This CDR3 has 15 amino acids. RNA transcripts yielded amplified TCR beta CDR3 regions. The authors performed first-round RT-PCR with HTBI primers and then a second-round multiplex PCR. TCRdb processed the multiplex PCR reads anew with MiXCR; each CDR3 protein has one entry. The sample carries 300,000 to 400,000 distinct CDR3 sequences, roughly a sixth recorded once.

Material for sequencing was peripheral blood. This TCR derives from an adult man with Graves' ophthalmopathy. This chain uses TRBV11-2 with TRBJ2-7; D remains ambiguous. This chain's CDR3 is CASSLDPGAAYEQYF. The CDR3 DNA sequence: TGTGCCAGCAGCTTAGACCCCGGCGCTGCCTACGAGCAGTACTTC.